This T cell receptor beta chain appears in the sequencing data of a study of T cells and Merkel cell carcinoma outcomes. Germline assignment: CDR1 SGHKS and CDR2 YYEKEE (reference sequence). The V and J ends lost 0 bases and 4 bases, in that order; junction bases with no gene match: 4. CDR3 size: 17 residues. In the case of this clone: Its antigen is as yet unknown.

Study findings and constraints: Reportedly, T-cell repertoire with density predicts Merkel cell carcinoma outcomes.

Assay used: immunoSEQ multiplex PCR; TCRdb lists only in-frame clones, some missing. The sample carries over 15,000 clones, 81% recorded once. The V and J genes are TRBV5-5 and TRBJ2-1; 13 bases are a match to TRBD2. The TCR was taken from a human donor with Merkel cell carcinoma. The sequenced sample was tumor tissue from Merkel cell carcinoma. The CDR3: CASSLEGLAGMYNEQFF. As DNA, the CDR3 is TGTGCCAGCAGCTTGGAGGGACTAGCGGGGATGTACAATGAGCAGTTCTTC.